This T cell receptor (beta chain) is drawn from a study of blood T cells in healthy people across ages (dated by TCRdb to between 2015 and 2017). For the study in its entirety: Template switching captured roughly one uniquely barcoded TCR beta cDNA molecule per two T cells in model experiments. To track age-related changes in TCR beta repertoire diversity, the study relied on deep sequencing normalized with unique cDNA molecular identifiers. Donors were grouped into four age groups: young (average approximately 15 years), middle-aged (roughly 40), aged (62) and long-lived (around 80). Donors of different ages were randomly distributed across sequencing lanes to avoid experimental bias. Using the same blood draw, the study looked at two additional independent replicas of 1 million unique cDNA reads for two donors, one aged 18 to 30 and the other aged 80 or older. Summary of the overall study and its limitations: The long-lived group showed more naive CD4+ T cells, fewer expanded clones and increased TCR diversity than the aged group, suggesting age selection. As age increased, observed TCR beta diversity per million T cells dropped in a roughly linear way, and a significant reduction was already evident by age about 40. Observed TCR beta diversity correlated strongly with the percentage of naive T cells measured by flow cytometry. Because profiling used bulk unsorted PBMCs, naive and antigen-experienced compartments could not be compared conclusively. Because the CMV infection status of the donors was unknown, age-related changes in expanded clonotypes may potentially have been confounded. Estimates of total diversity based on one million sequenced T cells were considered lower bounds and underestimates.

Libraries were constructed by 5' RACE. TCRdb lists the instrument as Illumina HiSeq 2500. A second PCR of roughly 7 to 11 cycles was performed with a sample-barcoded 5' primer and a J-beta primer mix. A template-switch 5' adaptor carrying 12 random nucleotides introduced a unique molecular identifier onto each TCR beta cDNA molecule. Each sample yielded at least 2.5 million CDR3-containing paired-end reads. First-strand cDNA was synthesized from all RNA with the Mint cDNA synthesis kit, primed by a TRBC-specific oligonucleotide. Following uracil-DNA glycosylase treatment, all cDNA underwent a first 18-cycle PCR with the universal primers M1SS and BC2_uni_R. The authors' analysis ran thus. Normalization of each sample was performed by random selection of 1 million high-quality reads, each carrying a distinct molecular identifier. Reads sharing molecular identifiers were discarded rather than binned into consensus sequences. CDR3 identification, clonotype clustering and error correction used MiTCR with a Q25 quality threshold and the strictest error-elimination algorithm. A nonparametric unseen species model with Euler transformation was used to estimate lower-bound total TCR beta diversity. TCRdb took the public reads, trimmed them with fastp at Q25, ran MiXCR for clone calling and kept in-frame beta chains. Each record represents a unique CDR3 protein, reported with the most common genes and DNA among its rows. The V and J calls reflect TCRdb's pipeline rather than the authors' work. Present in this sample are 630,000 or so distinct CDR3 sequences, 32% of which were seen just once. Of the sample, 15% falls within the top ten clones.

The cysteine opens and the phenylalanine closes a CDR3 of 14 amino acids. The sequence is cut down to CDR3 DNA, 42 bases in frame from base 1. Via the germline V gene, CDR1 is SGHRS and CDR2 YFSETQ. Relative to germline, V is 4 bases shorter and J is 0 bases shorter, with 8 bases between their ends. Systemically healthy Caucasian individuals from Russia, 35 to 40 in total and aged about 6 to 95 years, were included as donors. Approximately 9 milliliters of peripheral blood were collected from each donor into EDTA-treated Vacutainer tubes. PBMCs were isolated by Ficoll-Paque density-gradient centrifugation, with at least 7 million obtained per sample. Trizol reagent was used to extract total RNA from PBMCs, with at least 6 micrograms per sample. For every donor, an aliquot of PBMCs went through flow cytometry to measure the percentages of naive CD45RAhigh/CD27high T cells. This clonotype was counted at least ten times. This receptor's antigen is unknown. No per-base quality is available; no much larger clone lies one base away.

The TCR originated in a woman of 80 years or more in good health. Donor details come from another sample of the same person, matched by shared clones. This sequence uses TRBV5-1 and TRBJ2-1, with the D call perhaps TRBD1 or TRBD2, each one matching 5 bases. What was sequenced was blood. The DNA is TGCGCCAGCAGCACTGGGGGCTCCTACAATGAGCAGTTCTTC. Its protein is CASSTGGSYNEQFF.